This passage covers 7 T cell receptor beta chains from one sample sequenced in a study of T cell responses to AZD1222 COVID-19 vaccine. Assay: immunoSEQ multiplex PCR; the TCRdb copy retains only in-frame clones and omits some. The data contain approximately 84,000 clones, 85% to 90% of them singletons. This specimen consisted of peripheral blood, obtained 28 days after the second AZD1222 dose. Receptor source: an adult who received the AZD1222 COVID-19 vaccine.

The chain carries TRBV27 and TRBJ2-3; 8 bases are a match to TRBD1. Germline V gene sequence: CDR1 MNHEY, CDR2 SMNVEV (reference sequence). V shed 6 bases, J shed 6 bases, and the junction held 2 bases outside the gene matches. This CDR3 is 12 amino acids long. The CDR3 reads CASSYRGDTQYF. The CDR3 DNA is TGTGCCAGCAGCTACAGGGGGGATACGCAGTATTTT.

This chain uses TRBV29-1 with TRBJ1-1; TRBD1 is a possible D gene (6 bases). V was pared by 7 bases and J by 0 bases, with 9 bases between. The CDR3 contains 12 residues. Germline loops: CDR1 SQVTM, CDR2 ANQGSEA. The CDR3 sequence: CSAGQLNTEAFF. The CDR3, as DNA: TGCAGCGCAGGACAGTTGAACACTGAAGCTTTCTTT.

This chain connects TRBV7-3 to TRBJ2-5, with D uncertain. CDR1 and CDR2 (germline): SGHTA, FQGTGA. This CDR3 region has 14 residues. V lost 2 bases to trimming and J lost 2 bases, with 9 bases between them. The CDR3 DNA follows: TGTGCCAGCAGCTTAGTAGGCTTTCAAGAGACCCAGTACTTC. Translated, it gives CASSLVGFQETQYF. The variable domain in full, with the rest retrieved from reference TRBV7-3 and TRBJ2-5, is GAGVSQTPSNKVTEKGKYVELRCDPISGHTALYWYRQSLGQGPEFLIYFQGTGAADDSGLPNDRFFAVRPEGSVSTLKIQRTERGDSAVYLCASSLVGFQETQYFGPGTRLLVL.

The rearrangement joins TRBV5-1 to TRBJ1-2, with D possibly matching TRBD1 (6 bases). The V gene lost 2 bases and the J gene lost 6 bases, with 11 bases spanning the gap. The CDR3 has 13 amino acids. Germline values: CDR1 SGHRS, CDR2 YFSETQ. The CDR3 DNA is TGCGCCAGCAGCTTAGCAGGGGAAGATGGCTACACCTTC. Protein sequence: CASSLAGEDGYTF.

Turning to this clone: The same CDR3 arises from other DNA sequences in this sample as well. The rearrangement joins TRBV3-1 (or the pseudogene TRBV3-2) to TRBJ1-1; the D gene is possibly TRBD1 (5 bases). V lost 0 bases and J 1 base, leaving 6 bases between the germline ends. This CDR3 contains 14 residues. Germline assignment: CDR1 LGHDT and CDR2 YNNKEL (reference sequence). Here the CDR3 reads CASSQDGGNTEAFF. The CDR3 DNA sequence: TGTGCCAGCAGCCAAGACGGGGGGAACACTGAAGCTTTCTTT.

V usage is TRBV5-1 and J usage is TRBJ1-1, with D unclear. The CDR3 extends over 13 amino acids. Germline CDR1 and CDR2: SGHRS and YFSETQ. Trimming pared 2 bases from V and 6 bases from J, leaving 11 bases between. Written as DNA, the CDR3 is TGCGCCAGCAGCTTTAGGGAAGGTTCTGAAGCTTTCTTT. It yields the protein CASSFREGSEAFF.

The genes are TRBV6-5 and TRBJ1-1; D possibly corresponds to TRBD1 (6 bases). Germline V gene lookup returns CDR1 MNHEY and CDR2 SVGAGI. The CDR3 has 15 residues. Deletions cut 4 bases from V and 1 base from J, with 13 bases between. DNA of the CDR3: TGTGCCAGCAGTTCACAGGGTTTTGGGAACACTGAAGCTTTCTTT. Translated: CASSSQGFGNTEAFF.